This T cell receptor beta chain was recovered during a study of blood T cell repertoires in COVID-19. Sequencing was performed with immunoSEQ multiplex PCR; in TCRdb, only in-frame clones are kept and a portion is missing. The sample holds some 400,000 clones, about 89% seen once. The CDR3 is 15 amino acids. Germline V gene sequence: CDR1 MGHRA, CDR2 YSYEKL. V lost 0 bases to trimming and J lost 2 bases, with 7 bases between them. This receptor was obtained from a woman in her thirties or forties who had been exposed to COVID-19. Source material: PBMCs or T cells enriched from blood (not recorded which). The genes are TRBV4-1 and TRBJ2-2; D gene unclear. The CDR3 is CASSQEPTNTGELFF. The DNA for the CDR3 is TGCGCCAGCAGCCAAGAACCGACAAACACCGGGGAGCTGTTTTTT.